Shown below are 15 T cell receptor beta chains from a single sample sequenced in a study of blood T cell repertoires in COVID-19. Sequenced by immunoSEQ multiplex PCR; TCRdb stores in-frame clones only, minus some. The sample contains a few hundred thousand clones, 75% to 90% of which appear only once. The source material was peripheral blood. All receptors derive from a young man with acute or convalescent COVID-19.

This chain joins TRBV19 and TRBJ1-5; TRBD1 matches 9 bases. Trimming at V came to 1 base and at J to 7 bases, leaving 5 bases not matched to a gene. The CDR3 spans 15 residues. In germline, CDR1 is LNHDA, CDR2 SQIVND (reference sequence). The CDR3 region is CASSIAGQGKQPQHF. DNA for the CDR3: TGTGCCAGTAGTATAGCGGGACAGGGTAAGCAGCCCCAGCATTTT. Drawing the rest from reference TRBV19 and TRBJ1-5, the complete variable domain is DGGITQSPKYLFRKEGQNVTLSCEQNLNHDAMYWYRQDPGQGLRLIYYSQIVNDFQKGDIAEGYSVSREKKESFPLTVTSAQKNPTAFYLCASSIAGQGKQPQHFGDGTRLSIL.

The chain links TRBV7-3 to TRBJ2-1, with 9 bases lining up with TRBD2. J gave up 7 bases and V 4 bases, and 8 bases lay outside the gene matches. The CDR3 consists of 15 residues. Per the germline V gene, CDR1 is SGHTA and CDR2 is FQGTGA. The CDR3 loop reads CASSSSSSGVNEQFF. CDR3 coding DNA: TGTGCCAGCAGCTCCTCTTCTAGCGGGGTGAATGAGCAGTTCTTC.

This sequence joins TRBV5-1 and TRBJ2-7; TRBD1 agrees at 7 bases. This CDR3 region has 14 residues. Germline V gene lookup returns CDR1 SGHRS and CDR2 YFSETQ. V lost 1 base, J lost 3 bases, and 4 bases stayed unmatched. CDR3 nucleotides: TGCGCCAGCAGCTTGAAACAGGGGTTCTACGAGCAGTACTTC. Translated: CASSLKQGFYEQYF.

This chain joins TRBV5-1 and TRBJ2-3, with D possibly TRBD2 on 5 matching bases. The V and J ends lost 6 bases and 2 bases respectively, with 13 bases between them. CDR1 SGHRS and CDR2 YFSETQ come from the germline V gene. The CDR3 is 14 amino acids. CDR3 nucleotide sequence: TGCGCCAGCACGGACTCAGGAAACACAGATACGCAGTATTTT. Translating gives CASTDSGNTDTQYF.

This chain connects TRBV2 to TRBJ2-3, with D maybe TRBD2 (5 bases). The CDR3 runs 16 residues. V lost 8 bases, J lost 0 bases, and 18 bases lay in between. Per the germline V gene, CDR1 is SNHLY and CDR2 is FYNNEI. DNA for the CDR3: TGTGCCAGCGCGGACTGGGGAACTTCTAGCACAGATACGCAGTATTTT. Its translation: CASADWGTSSTDTQYF.

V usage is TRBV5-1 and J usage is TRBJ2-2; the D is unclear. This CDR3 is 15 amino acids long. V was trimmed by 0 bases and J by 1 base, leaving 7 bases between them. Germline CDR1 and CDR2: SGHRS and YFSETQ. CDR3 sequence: CASSLDPLNTGELFF. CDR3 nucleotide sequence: TGCGCCAGCAGCTTGGACCCACTGAACACCGGGGAGCTGTTTTTT.

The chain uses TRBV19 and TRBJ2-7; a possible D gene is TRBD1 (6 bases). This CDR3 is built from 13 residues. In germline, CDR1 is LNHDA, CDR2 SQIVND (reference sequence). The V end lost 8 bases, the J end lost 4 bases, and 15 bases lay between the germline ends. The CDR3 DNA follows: TGTGCCAGTTGGACAGCGGAATCATACGAGCAGTACTTC. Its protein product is CASWTAESYEQYF.

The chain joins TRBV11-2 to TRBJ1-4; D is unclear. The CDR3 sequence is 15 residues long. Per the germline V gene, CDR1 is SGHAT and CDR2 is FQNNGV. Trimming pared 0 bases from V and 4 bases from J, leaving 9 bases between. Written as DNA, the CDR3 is TGTGCCAGCAGCTTAGAAGGACTGGTTAATGAAAAACTGTTTTTT. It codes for CASSLEGLVNEKLFF. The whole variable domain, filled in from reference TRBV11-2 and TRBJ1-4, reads EAGVAQSPRYKIIEKRQSVAFWCNPISGHATLYWYQQILGQGPKLLIQFQNNGVVDDSQLPKDRFSAERLKGVDSTLKIQPAKLEDSAVYLCASSLEGLVNEKLFFGSGTQLSVL.

CDR3 region: CASSPQTGLGETQYF. For the CDR3, the DNA is TGTGCCAGCTCACCACAGACAGGGCTGGGGGAGACCCAGTACTTC. This rearrangement joins TRBV18 to TRBJ2-5; 7 positions agree with TRBD1. CDR1 and CDR2 (germline): KGHSH, LQKENI. V shed 1 base, J shed 5 bases, and the junction held 7 bases outside the gene matches. This CDR3 is built from 15 residues.

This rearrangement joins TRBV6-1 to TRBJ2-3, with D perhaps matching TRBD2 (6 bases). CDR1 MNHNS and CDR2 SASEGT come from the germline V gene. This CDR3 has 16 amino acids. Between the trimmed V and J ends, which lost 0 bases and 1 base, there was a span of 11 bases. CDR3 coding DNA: TGTGCCAGCAGTGAAGCGCGGGGATCAGGCACAGATACGCAGTATTTT. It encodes CASSEARGSGTDTQYF.

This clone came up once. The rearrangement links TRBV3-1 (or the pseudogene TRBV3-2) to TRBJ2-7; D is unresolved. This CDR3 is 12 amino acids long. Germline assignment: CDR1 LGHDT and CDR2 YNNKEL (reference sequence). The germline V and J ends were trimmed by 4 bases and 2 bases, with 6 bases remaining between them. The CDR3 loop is CASSLLAYEQYF. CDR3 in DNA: TGTGCCAGCAGCCTTTTAGCCTACGAGCAGTACTTC.

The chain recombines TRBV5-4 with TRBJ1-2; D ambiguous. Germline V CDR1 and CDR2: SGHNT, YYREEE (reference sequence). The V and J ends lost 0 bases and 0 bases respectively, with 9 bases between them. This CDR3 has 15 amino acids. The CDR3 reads CASSLVTASNYGYTF. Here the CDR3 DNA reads TGTGCCAGCAGCTTGGTTACAGCCTCTAACTATGGCTACACCTTC. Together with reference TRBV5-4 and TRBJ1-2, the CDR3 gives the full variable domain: ETGVTQSPTHLIKTRGQQVTLRCSSQSGHNTVSWYQQALGQGPQFIFQYYREEENGRGNFPPRFSGLQFPNYSSELNVNALELDDSALYLCASSLVTASNYGYTFGSGTRLTVV.

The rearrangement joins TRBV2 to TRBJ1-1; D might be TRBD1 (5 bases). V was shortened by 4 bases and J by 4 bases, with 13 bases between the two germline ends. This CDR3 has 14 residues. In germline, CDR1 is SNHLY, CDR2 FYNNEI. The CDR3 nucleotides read TGTGCCAGCAGTGCTAATAGGGGAGGCACTGAAGCTTTCTTT. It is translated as CASSANRGGTEAFF.

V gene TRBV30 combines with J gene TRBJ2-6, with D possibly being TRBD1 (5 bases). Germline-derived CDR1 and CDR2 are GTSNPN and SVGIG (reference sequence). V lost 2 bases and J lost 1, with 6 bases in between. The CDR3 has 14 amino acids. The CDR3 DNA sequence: TGTGCCTGGAGTTCAGGGTCTGGGGCCAACGTCCTGACTTTC. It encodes CAWSSGSGANVLTF.

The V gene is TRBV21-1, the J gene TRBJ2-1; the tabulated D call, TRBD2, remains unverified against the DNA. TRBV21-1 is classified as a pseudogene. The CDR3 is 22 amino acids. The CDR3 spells CASTIYHRWREGRFGSYNEQFF. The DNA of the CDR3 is TGTGCCAGCACCATTTATCACCGGTGGCGGGAGGGCCGATTCGGCTCCTACAATGAGCAGTTCTTC.